This T cell receptor (beta chain) was identified in a study of molecular identifiers for immune sequencing clone quantification. V lost 7 bases and J lost 12, with 15 bases in between. CDR1 and CDR2 from the germline V gene are LNHDA and SQIVND (reference sequence). This CDR3 comprises 12 residues. Study observations and caveats: Beyond 20 RNA copies, clones held over 98% of effector molecules, compared with under 1% in naive cells. Underestimated sizes of highly expanded clones could result from identical TCR molecules that share a barcode.

TCRdb itself ran the PCR reads through MiXCR, one entry per CDR3 protein. This sample has approximately 680,000 distinct CDR3 sequences, with 25% found just once. Libraries used about 18,000 to 1,100,000 sorted naive CD8 T cells and 10%, 30% or 50% RNA input. Sorting defined naive CD8 T cells as CD8+CD4-CCR7+CD45RA+. This clonotype appeared many times. Its antigen is unidentified. The rearrangement links TRBV19 to TRBJ1-4; D remains ambiguous. The receptor was isolated from a human donor in good health. Some libraries in this study had Jurkat cell RNA spiked in. The specimen sequenced was naive CD8+ T cells from blood, with Jurkat cell RNA spiked in. Described subset: FACS-sorted CD8+CD4-CCR7+CD45RA+ naive T cells. The CDR3 coding sequence is TGTGCCAGTAACCCCCCAGGTCGCCAACTGTTTTTT. Amino acid sequence: CASNPPGRQLFF.